A selection of T cell receptor beta chains follows, all from one sample in a study of T cells in Graves' hyperthyroidism and ophthalmopathy. TCRdb ran MiXCR on the multiplex PCR reads and lists one entry per CDR3 protein. The profile shows under 200,000 distinct CDR3 sequences, over 7.5% of them singletons. Sequenced: blood. The receptor source for this set is a woman aged 18-29 years with Graves' hyperthyroidism that later progressed to Graves' ophthalmopathy. The CDR3 runs from the conserved cysteine through the conserved F or W. Each record gives: clone size, J gene, V gene, D gene, CDR3 DNA, CDR3 protein. A D gene is named only where the DNA matches it firmly. Clone size is shown for a subset of rows, as once, few, many or a class of expanded clone.

>many|TRBJ2-1|TRBV5-1|TRBD2
TGCGCCAGCAGGTTTGCTAGCGGGAACCGCAATGAGCAGTTCTTC
CASRFASGNRNEQFF
>many|TRBJ2-1|TRBV5-1|NA
TGCGCCAGCAGCTTGGCCAGGGGAGATGAGCAGTTCTTC
CASSLARGDEQFF
>many|TRBJ2-3|TRBV7-9|NA
TGTGCCAGCAGCTTAGCCACAGGGGGGGGCACAGATACGCAGTATTTT
CASSLATGGGTDTQYF
>many|TRBJ2-1|TRBV2|TRBD1
TGTGCCAGCAGGGGGGGGACAGGGGCCTACAATGAGCAGTTCTTC
CASRGGTGAYNEQFF
>many|TRBJ1-1|TRBV14|NA
TGTGCCAGCAGCCCCACCTATTTGGGCACTGAAGCTTTCTTT
CASSPTYLGTEAFF
>many|TRBJ1-2|TRBV6-2/TRBV6-3|NA
TGTGCCAGCAGTACCGGGACCTATGGCTACACCTTC
CASSTGTYGYTF
>few|TRBJ2-3|TRBV27|TRBD2
TGTGCCAGCAGTCCACCCAGTTCTAGCGGGAGTTGGGGCACAGATACGCAGTATTTT
CASSPPSSSGSWGTDTQYF
>NA|TRBJ1-1|TRBV6-4|TRBD1
TGTGCCAGCAGTGAGCAGGGGGCAACTGAAGCTTTCTTT
CASSEQGATEAFF
>many|TRBJ1-1|TRBV30|NA
TGTGCCTGGGGTGGGACGGTGAACACTGAAGCTTTCTTT
CAWGGTVNTEAFF
>many|TRBJ2-7|TRBV11-2|TRBD1
TGTGCCAGCAGCTTGTACAGGGGGCATGGCGAGCAGTACTTC
CASSLYRGHGEQYF
>few|TRBJ2-5|TRBV5-1|NA
TGCGCCAGCAGCCCCGTGGGGGCGGGACAAGAGACCCAGTACTTC
CASSPVGAGQETQYF
>many|TRBJ1-5|TRBV15|NA
TGTGCCACCAGCGAGGCCCGGGGAAATCAGCCCCAGCATTTT
CATSEARGNQPQHF
>many|TRBJ2-2|TRBV12-3/TRBV12-4|NA
TGTGCCAGCAATTCGGACACCGGGGAGCTGTTTTTT
CASNSDTGELFF
>NA|TRBJ1-5|TRBV4-1|NA
TGCGCCAGCAGCCAAGAGTTCTGGGGATCTCAGCCCCAGCATTTT
CASSQEFWGSQPQHF
>few|TRBJ1-1|TRBV9|NA
TGTGCCAGCAGCCTCGGACCGGTGAACACTGAAGCTTTCTTT
CASSLGPVNTEAFF
>many|TRBJ2-1|TRBV6-1|TRBD2
TGTGCCAGCAAGGAACTAGCGGGGGACAATGAGCAGTTCTTC
CASKELAGDNEQFF
>many|TRBJ2-6|TRBV7-2|NA
TGTGCCAGCAGCGGTGGACTGGGGGCCAACGTCCTGACTTTC
CASSGGLGANVLTF
>NA|TRBJ2-7|TRBV4-1|NA
TGCGCCAGCAGCCCAATACCAGGGATTGTTCAACACGAGCAGTACTTC
CASSPIPGIVQHEQYF
>many|TRBJ2-5|TRBV7-3|TRBD2
TGTGCCAGCAGCCGCGCCAGCGGGGCCTTAGAGACCCAGTACTTC
CASSRASGALETQYF
>many|TRBJ1-1|TRBV20-1|NA
TGCAGTGCAATCGGGGACCTATTATCCCCCTGGGGTACTGAAGCTTTCTTT
CSAIGDLLSPWGTEAFF
>many|TRBJ1-5|TRBV2|TRBD1
TGTGCCAGCAGAGGGGACAGACAATATAGCAATCAGCCCCAGCATTTT
CASRGDRQYSNQPQHF
>many|TRBJ1-1|TRBV29-1|NA
TGCAGCGTTGAAGTCGGGGGGAACACTGAAGCTTTCTTT
CSVEVGGNTEAFF
>many|TRBJ1-2|TRBV19|NA
TGTGCCACATATAAGGGGGACACTGGAATCTATGGCTACACCTTC
CATYKGDTGIYGYTF
>many|TRBJ2-3|TRBV20-1|TRBD2
TGCAGTGCTAGAGATCTCCTAGCGGGAGTTGGAGATACGCAGTATTTT
CSARDLLAGVGDTQYF
>NA|TRBJ2-2|TRBV30|NA
TGTGCCTGGAGTGTTAAGACCTACCAGACAGTTAACACCGGGGAGCTGTTTTTT
CAWSVKTYQTVNTGELFF
>many|TRBJ2-1|TRBV19|NA
TGTGCCAGTAGTACCAACGGGGTTTACAATGAGCAGTTCTTC
CASSTNGVYNEQFF